This T cell receptor (beta chain) originates from a study of CD8 T cells in ankylosing spondylitis (dated by TCRdb to 2017 to 2019). Concerning the study at large: T cell receptor beta repertoires were profiled in healthy donors and ankylosing spondylitis patients so that disease-linked TCR variants could be found. The full study cohort comprised about 23 ankylosing spondylitis patients and 110 or so healthy donors. Samples of peripheral blood were taken, and for ankylosing spondylitis patients, synovial fluid was collected as well.

Overall study outcomes, separate from this receptor: Some motif variants had previously been reported in the synovial fluid and blood of reactive arthritis patients, which suggests shared mechanisms of disease initiation. A TCR beta motif made up of fewer than 10 highly homologous amino acid variants appeared to be characteristic of blood from ankylosing spondylitis patients. The disease-linked clones had a CD8+ phenotype and were found at relatively low frequencies in peripheral blood. The disease-linked clones were reported to be significantly enriched in matched synovial fluid samples from ankylosing spondylitis patients.

There are 13 amino acids in the CDR3, from cysteine to phenylalanine inclusive. The sequence is cut down to CDR3 DNA, 39 bases in frame from base 1. The germline V gene sets CDR1 to KGHDR and CDR2 to SFDVKD. V is reduced by 3 bases and J by 11 bases, leaving a spacing of 16 bases between them. Comments on this clonotype: This receptor's antigen is unknown. The input lacks base qualities; no much larger clone sits a single base away.

TCRdb lists the instrument as Illumina HiSeq 2500. Quantitative 5'-RACE with molecular barcodes was the method used to prepare the TCR beta libraries. The paper's processing steps were these. To identify disease-linked TCR variants, a new computational method was used, one built on a probabilistic model of VDJ rearrangement. TCRdb handled the public reads itself, with Q25 trimming in fastp and clone calling in MiXCR, and kept productive beta chains. Every CDR3 protein is listed once, alongside the most common genes and DNA of its rows. These V and J calls originate from TCRdb's pipeline instead of the authors' own analysis. The sample yields some 840,000 distinct CDR3 sequences; over 9.5% were counted once. The top ten constitute about 0.5% of the sample.

The clonotype comes from a male donor with ankylosing spondylitis. The V gene is TRBV24-1 and the J gene is TRBJ2-7, with no D gene named confidently. Sequenced input: blood, either unsorted or a sorted T cell fraction (not recorded which). The CDR3 corresponds to CATSDTTLGIKYF. The nucleotides are TGTGCCACCAGTGATACGACGTTGGGAATTAAGTACTTC.